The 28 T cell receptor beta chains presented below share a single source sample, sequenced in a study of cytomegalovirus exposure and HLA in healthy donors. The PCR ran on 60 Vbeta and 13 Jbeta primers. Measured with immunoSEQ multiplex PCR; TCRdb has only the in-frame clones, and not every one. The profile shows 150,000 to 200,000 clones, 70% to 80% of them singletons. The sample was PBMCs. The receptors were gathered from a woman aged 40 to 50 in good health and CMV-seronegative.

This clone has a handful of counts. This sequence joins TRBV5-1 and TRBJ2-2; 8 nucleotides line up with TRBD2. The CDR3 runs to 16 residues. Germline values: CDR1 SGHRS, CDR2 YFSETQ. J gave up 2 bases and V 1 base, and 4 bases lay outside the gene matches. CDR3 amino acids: CASSLNGRGNTGELFF. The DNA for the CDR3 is TGCGCCAGCAGCTTGAACGGGAGGGGAAACACCGGGGAGCTGTTTTTT.

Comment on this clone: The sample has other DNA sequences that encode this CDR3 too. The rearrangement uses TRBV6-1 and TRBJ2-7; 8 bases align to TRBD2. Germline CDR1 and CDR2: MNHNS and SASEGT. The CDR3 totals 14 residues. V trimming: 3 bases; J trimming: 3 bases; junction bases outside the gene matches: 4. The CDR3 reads CASSDSGTVYEQYF. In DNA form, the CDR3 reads TGTGCCAGCAGTGATAGCGGGACGGTCTACGAGCAGTACTTC.

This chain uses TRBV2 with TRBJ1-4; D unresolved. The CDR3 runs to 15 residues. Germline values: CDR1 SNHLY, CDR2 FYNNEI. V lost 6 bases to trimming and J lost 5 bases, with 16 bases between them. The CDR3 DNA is TGTGCCAGCAGAGGTGGCCGGGAAATCAATGAAAAACTGTTTTTT. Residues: CASRGGREINEKLFF.

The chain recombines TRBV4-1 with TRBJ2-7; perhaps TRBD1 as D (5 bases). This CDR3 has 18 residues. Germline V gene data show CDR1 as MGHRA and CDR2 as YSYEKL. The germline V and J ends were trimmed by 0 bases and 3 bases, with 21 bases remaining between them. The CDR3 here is CASSQDHGEAGRGYEQYF. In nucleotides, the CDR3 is TGCGCCAGCAGCCAAGACCATGGTGAGGCAGGGCGAGGCTACGAGCAGTACTTC.

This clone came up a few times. CDR3 in DNA: TGTGCCAGCAGGGGAGGTGGAAACACCATATATTTT. Amino acid sequence: CASRGGGNTIYF. The chain carries TRBV9 and TRBJ1-3, with D unresolved. Germline V gives CDR1 SGDLS, CDR2 YYNGEE. This CDR3 contains 12 residues. Deletions cut 5 bases from V and 3 bases from J, with 6 bases between.

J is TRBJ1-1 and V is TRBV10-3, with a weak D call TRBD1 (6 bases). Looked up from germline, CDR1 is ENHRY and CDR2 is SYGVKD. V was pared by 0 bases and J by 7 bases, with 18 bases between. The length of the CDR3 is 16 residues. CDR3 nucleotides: TGTGCCATCAGTGAGTCACCAATTACAGGGAGAGGTGAAGCTTTCTTT. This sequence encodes CAISESPITGRGEAFF.

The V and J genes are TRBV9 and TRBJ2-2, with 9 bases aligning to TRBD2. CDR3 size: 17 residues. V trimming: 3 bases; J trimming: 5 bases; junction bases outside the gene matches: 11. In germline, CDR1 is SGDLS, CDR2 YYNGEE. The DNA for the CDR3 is TGTGCCAGCAGCGCGTCGACTACAAGCGGGAGGACCGGGGAGCTGTTTTTT. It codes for CASSASTTSGRTGELFF.

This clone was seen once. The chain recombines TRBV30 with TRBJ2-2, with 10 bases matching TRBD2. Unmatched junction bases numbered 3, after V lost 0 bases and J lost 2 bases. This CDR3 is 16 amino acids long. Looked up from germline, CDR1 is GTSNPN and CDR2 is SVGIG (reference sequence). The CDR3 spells CAWSVPSGSNTGELFF. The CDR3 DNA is TGTGCCTGGAGTGTTCCTAGCGGGAGTAACACCGGGGAGCTGTTTTTT.

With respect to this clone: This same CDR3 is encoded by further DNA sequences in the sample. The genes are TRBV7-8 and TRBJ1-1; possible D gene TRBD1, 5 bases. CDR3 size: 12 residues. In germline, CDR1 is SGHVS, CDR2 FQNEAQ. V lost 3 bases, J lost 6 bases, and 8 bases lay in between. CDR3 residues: CASSLPRAEAFF. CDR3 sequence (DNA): TGTGCCAGCAGCTTGCCCAGGGCTGAAGCTTTCTTT.

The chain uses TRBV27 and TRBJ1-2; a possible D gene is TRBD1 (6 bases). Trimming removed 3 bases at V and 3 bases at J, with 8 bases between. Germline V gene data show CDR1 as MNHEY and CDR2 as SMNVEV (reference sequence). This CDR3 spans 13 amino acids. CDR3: CASSLTGDYGYTF. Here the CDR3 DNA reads TGTGCCAGCAGTTTGACAGGCGACTATGGCTACACCTTC.

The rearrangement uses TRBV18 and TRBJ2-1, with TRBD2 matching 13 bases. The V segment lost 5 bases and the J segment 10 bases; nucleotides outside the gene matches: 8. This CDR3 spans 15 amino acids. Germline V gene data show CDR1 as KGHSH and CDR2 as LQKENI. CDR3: CASSFGTSGAREQFF. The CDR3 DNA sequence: TGTGCCAGCTCATTCGGGACTAGCGGGGCACGGGAGCAGTTCTTC.

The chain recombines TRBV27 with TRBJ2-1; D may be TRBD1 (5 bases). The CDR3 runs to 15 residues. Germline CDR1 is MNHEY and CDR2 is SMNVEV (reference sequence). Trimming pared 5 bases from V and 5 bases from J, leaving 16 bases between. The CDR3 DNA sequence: TGTGCCAGCAGTCTATGGGATGACAGCAACAATGAGCAGTTCTTC. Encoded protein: CASSLWDDSNNEQFF.

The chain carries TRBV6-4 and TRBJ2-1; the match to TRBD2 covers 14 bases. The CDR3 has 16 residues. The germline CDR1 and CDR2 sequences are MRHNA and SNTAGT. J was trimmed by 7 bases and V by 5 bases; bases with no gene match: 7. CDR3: CASSLTGTSGSNEQFF. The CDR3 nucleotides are TGTGCCAGCAGTCTAACCGGGACTAGCGGGAGTAATGAGCAGTTCTTC.

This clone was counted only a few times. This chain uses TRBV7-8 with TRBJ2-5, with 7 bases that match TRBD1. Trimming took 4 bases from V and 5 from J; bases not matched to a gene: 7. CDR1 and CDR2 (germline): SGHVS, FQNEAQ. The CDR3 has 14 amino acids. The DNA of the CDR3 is TGTGCCAGCAGCTCGACAGGGTCGAGGGAGACCCAGTACTTC. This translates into CASSSTGSRETQYF.

The CDR3 DNA follows: TGTGCCAGCGGTCACGCAGGGCAAGAGACCCAGTACTTC. This translates into CASGHAGQETQYF. The chain employs TRBV28 and TRBJ2-5, with D perhaps matching TRBD1 (5 bases). V lost 8 bases, J lost 2 bases, and 12 bases lay in between. CDR1 and CDR2 (germline): MDHEN, SYDVKM. The CDR3 runs to 13 residues.

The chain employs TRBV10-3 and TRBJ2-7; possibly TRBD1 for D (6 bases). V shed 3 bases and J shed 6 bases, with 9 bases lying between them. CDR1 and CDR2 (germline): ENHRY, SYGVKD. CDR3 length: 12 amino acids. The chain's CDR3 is CAISEVRGEQYF. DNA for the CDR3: TGTGCCATCAGTGAAGTCAGGGGCGAGCAGTACTTC.

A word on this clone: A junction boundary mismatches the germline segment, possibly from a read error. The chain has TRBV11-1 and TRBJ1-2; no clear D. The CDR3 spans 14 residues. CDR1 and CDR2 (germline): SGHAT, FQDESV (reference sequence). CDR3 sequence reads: CASSPAGSNYDYTF. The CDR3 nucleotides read TGTGCCAGCAGCCCCGCGGGATCTAACTATGACTACACCTTC.

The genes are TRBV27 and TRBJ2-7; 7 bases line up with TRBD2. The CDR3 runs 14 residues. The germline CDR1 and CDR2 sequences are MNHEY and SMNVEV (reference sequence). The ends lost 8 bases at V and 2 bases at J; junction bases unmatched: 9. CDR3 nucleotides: TGTGCCAGCGGCCGGACGGGAGGAACCTACGAGCAGTACTTC. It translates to CASGRTGGTYEQYF.

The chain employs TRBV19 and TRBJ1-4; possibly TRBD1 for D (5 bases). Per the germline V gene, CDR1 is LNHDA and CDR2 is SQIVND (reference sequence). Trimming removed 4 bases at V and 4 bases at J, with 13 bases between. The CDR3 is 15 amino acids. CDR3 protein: CASSNPGLINEKLFF. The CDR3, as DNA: TGTGCCAGTAGTAACCCGGGACTGATTAATGAAAAACTGTTTTTT.

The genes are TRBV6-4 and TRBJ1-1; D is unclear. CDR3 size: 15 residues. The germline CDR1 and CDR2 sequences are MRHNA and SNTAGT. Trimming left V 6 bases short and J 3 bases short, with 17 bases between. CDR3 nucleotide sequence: TGTGCCAGCAGAAGACGGTCCGGCACAGACACTGAAGCTTTCTTT. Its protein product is CASRRRSGTDTEAFF.

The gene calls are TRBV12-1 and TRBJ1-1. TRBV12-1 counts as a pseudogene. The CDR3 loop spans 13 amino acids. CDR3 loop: CASTSEGNTEAFF. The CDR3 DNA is TGTGCCAGCACCTCGGAGGGGAACACTGAAGCTTTCTTT.

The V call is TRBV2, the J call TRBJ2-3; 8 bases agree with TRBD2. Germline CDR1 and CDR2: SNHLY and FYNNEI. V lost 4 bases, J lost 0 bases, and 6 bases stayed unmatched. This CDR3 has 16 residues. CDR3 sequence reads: CASSVTGGLSTDTQYF. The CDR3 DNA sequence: TGTGCCAGCAGTGTGACGGGAGGGTTGAGCACAGATACGCAGTATTTT.

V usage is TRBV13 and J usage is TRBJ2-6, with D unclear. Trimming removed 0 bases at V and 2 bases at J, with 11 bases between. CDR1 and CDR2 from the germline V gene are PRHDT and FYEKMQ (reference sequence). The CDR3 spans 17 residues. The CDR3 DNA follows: TGTGCCAGCAGCTTAGGCATAATACAGACTGGGGCCAACGTCCTGACTTTC. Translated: CASSLGIIQTGANVLTF.

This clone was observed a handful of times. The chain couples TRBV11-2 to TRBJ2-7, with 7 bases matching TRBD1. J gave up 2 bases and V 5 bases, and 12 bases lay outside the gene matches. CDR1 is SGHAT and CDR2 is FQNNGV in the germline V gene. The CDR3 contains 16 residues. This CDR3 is CASSPIQGRKTYEQYF. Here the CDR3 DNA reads TGTGCCAGCAGCCCAATACAGGGGCGAAAAACCTACGAGCAGTACTTC.

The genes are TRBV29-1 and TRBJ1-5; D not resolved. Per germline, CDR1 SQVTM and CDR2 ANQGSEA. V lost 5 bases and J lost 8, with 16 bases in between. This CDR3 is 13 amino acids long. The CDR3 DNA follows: TGCAGCGTTCAAACACGGGATGGTGAGCCCCAGCATTTT. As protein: CSVQTRDGEPQHF. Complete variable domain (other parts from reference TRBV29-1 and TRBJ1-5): SAVISQKPSRDICQRGTSLTIQCQVDSQVTMMFWYRQQPGQSLTLIATANQGSEATYESGFVIDKFPISRPNLTFSTLTVSNMSPEDSSIYLCSVQTRDGEPQHFGDGTRLSIL.

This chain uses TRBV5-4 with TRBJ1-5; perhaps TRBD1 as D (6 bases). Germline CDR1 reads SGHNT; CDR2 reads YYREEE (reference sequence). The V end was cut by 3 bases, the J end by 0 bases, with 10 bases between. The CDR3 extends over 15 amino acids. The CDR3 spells CASSSQGNSNQPQHF. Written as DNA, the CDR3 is TGTGCCAGCAGCTCCCAGGGGAATAGCAATCAGCCCCAGCATTTT.

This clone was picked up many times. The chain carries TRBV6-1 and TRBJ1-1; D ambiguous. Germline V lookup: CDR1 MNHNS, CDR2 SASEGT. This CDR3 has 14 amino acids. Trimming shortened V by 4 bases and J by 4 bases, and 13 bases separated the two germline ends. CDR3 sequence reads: CASSGKRESTEAFF. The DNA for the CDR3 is TGTGCCAGCAGTGGGAAGAGGGAGAGCACTGAAGCTTTCTTT.

CDR3 nucleotides: TGTGCCAGCAGTGAATGGGACAGGGGGCGTAACTATGGCTACACCTTC. It translates to CASSEWDRGRNYGYTF. The genes are TRBV2 and TRBJ1-2; 12 bases agree with TRBD1. V dropped 2 bases and J dropped 1; count of bases not matched to a gene: 2. The CDR3 covers 16 residues. Germline CDR1 SNHLY, CDR2 FYNNEI. The full variable domain, rest sourced from reference TRBV2 and TRBJ1-2, is EPEVTQTPSHQVTQMGQEVILRCVPISNHLYFYWYRQILGQKVEFLVSFYNNEISEKSEIFDDQFSVERPDGSNFTLKIRSTKLEDSAMYFCASSEWDRGRNYGYTFGSGTRLTVV.